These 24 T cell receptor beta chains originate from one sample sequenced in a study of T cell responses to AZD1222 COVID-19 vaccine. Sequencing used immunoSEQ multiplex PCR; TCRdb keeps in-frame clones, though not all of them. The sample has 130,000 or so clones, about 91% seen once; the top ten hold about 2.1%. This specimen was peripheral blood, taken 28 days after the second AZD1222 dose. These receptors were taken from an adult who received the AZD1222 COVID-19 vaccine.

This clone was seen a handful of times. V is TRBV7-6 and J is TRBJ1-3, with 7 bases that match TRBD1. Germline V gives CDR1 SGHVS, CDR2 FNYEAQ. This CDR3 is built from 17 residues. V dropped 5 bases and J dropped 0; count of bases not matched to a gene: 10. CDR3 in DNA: TGTGCCAGCAGCACTGACCCGGGACAGAGCTCTGGAAACACCATATATTTT. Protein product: CASSTDPGQSSGNTIYF.

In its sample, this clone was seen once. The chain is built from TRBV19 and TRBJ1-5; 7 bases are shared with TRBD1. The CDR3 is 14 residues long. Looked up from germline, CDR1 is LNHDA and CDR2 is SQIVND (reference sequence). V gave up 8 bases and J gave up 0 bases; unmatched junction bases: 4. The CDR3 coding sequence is TGTGCCAGTGACAGGGCAAGTAGCAATCAGCCCCAGCATTTT. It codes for CASDRASSNQPQHF.

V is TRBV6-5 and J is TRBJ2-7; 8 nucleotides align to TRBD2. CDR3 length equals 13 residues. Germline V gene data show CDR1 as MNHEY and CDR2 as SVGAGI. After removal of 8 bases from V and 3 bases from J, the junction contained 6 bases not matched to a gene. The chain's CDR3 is CASRGGSYYEQYF. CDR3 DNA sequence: TGTGCCAGCCGGGGGGGGAGCTACTACGAGCAGTACTTC.

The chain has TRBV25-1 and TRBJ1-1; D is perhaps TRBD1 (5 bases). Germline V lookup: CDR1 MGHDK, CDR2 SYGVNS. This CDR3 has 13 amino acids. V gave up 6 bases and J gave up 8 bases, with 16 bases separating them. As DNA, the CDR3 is TGTGCCAGCAGCCCGGGGGTGAGGACGGAAGCTTTCTTT. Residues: CASSPGVRTEAFF.

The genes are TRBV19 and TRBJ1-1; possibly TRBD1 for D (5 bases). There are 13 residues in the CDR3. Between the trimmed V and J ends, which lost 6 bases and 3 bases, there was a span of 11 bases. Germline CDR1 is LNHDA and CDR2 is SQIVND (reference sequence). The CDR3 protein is CASSRDLHTEAFF. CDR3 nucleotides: TGTGCCAGTAGCCGGGACTTACACACTGAAGCTTTCTTT.

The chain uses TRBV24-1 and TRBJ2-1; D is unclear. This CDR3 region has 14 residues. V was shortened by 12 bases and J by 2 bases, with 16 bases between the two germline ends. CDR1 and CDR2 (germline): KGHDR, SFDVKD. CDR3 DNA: TGTGCCGATCCCCCCCGGGCAGCCTACAATGAGCAGTTCTTC. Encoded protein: CADPPRAAYNEQFF.

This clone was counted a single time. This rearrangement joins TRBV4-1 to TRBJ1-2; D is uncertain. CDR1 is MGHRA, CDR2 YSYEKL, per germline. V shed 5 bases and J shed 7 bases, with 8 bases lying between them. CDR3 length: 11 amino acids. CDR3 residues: CASSSTGGYTF. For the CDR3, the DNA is TGCGCCAGCAGCTCAACGGGTGGCTACACCTTC.

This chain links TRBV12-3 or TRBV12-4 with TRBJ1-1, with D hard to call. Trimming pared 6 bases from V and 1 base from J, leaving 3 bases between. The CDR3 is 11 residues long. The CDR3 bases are TGTGCCAGCAGGGCGAACACTGAAGCTTTCTTT. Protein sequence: CASRANTEAFF.

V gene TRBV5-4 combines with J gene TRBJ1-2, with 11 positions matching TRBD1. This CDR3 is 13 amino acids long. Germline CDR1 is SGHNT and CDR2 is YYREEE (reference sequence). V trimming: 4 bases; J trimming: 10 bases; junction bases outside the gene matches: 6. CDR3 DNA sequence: TGTGCCAGCAGCCCCCGGGACAGGGGGGCCTACACCTTC. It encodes CASSPRDRGAYTF.

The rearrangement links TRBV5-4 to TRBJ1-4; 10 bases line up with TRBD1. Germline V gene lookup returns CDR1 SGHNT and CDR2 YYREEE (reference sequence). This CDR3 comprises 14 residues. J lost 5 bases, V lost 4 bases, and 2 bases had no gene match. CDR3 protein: CASSPDRGNEKLFF. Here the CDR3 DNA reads TGTGCCAGCAGCCCGGACAGGGGGAATGAAAAACTGTTTTTT.

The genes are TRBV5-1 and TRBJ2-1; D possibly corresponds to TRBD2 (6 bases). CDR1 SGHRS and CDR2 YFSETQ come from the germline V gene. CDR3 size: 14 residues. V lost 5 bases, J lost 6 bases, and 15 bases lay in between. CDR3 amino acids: CASRPGAHGNEQFF. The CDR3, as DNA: TGCGCCAGCAGACCGGGAGCGCATGGCAATGAGCAGTTCTTC.

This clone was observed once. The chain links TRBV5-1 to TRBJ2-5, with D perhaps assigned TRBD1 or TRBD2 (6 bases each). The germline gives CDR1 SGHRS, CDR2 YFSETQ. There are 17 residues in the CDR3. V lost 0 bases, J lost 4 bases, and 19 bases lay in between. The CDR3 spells CASSLAGSGAVAETQYF. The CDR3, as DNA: TGCGCCAGCAGCTTGGCCGGGTCGGGGGCAGTCGCAGAGACCCAGTACTTC.

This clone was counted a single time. CDR3 coding DNA: TGCGCCAGCAGTCATTCCCCCTGTTCAGGGAGCTCCTACGAGCAGTACTTC. Translating it yields CASSHSPCSGSSYEQYF. The V call is TRBV23-1, the J call TRBJ2-7, with D possibly being TRBD1 or TRBD2 (5 bases each). TRBV23-1 is an ORF, with its function uncertain. The V end lost 3 bases, the J end lost 0 bases, and 18 bases lay between the germline ends. The CDR3 totals 17 residues.

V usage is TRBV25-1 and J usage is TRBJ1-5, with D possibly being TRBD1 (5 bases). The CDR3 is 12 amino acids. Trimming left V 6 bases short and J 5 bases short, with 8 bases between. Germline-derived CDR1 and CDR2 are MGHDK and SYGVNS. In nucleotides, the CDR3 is TGTGCCAGCAGCGCGGGGGATCAGCCCCAGCATTTT. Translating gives CASSAGDQPQHF.

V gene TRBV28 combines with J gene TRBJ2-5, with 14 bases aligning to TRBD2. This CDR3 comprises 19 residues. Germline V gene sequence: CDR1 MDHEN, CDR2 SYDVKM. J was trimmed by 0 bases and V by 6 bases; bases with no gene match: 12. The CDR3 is CASSRRGLAGGPYQETQYF. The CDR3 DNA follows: TGTGCCAGCAGCCGACGTGGACTAGCGGGAGGCCCGTACCAAGAGACCCAGTACTTC.

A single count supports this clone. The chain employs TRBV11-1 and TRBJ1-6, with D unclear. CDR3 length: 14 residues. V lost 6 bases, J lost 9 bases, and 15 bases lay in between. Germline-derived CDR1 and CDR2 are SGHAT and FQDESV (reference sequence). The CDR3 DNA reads TGTGCCAGCAGTATCGGTTATCAACGTTCACCCCTCCACTTT. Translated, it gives CASSIGYQRSPLHF.

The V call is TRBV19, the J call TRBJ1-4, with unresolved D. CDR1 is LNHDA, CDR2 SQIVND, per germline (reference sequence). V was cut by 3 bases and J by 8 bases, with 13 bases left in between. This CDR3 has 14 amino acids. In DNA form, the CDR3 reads TGTGCCAGTAGTATCGTCCTCCGGGAGGAAAAACTGTTTTTT. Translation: CASSIVLREEKLFF.

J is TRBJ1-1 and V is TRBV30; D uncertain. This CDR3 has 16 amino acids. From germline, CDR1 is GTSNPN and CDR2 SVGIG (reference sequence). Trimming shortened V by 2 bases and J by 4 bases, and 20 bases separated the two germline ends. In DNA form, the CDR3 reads TGTGCCTGGAGTCGCGACTCTATGGCTTTCGGCACTGAAGCTTTCTTT. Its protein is CAWSRDSMAFGTEAFF.

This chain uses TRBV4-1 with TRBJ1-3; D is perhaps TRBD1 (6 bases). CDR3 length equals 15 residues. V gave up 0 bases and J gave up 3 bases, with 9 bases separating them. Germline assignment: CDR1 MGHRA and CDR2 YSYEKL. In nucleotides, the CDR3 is TGCGCCAGCAGCCAAGATAACAGGGATGGAAACACCATATATTTT. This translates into CASSQDNRDGNTIYF.

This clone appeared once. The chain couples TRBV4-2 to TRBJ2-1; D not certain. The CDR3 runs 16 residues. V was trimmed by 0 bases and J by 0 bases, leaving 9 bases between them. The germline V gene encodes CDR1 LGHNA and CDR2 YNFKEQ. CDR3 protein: CASSQDRGSSYNEQFF. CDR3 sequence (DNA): TGTGCCAGCAGCCAAGATCGCGGTAGCTCCTACAATGAGCAGTTCTTC.

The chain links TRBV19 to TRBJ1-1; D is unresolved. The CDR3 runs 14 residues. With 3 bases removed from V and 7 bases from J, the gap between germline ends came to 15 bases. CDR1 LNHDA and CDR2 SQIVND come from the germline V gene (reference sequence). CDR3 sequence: CASSIISGLNEAFF. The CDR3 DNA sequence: TGTGCCAGTAGTATCATTTCAGGCCTGAATGAAGCTTTCTTT.

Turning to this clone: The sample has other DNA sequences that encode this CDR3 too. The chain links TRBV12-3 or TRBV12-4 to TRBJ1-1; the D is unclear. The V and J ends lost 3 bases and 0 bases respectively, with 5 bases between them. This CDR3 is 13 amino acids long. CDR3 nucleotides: TGTGCCAGCAGTTTGGGTGTGAACACTGAAGCTTTCTTT. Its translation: CASSLGVNTEAFF.

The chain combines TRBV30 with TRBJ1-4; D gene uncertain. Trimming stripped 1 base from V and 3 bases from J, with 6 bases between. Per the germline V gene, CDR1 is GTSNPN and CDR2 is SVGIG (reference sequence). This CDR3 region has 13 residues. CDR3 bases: TGTGCCTGGAGTGCGAACGCTAATGAAAAACTGTTTTTT. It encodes CAWSANANEKLFF.

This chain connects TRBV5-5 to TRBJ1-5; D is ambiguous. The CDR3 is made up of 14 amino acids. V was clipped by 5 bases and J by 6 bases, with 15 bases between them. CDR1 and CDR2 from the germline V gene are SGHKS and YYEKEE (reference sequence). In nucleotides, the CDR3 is TGTGCCAGCAGACCCTCCGGGGTGGGTCAGCCCCAGCATTTT. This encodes CASRPSGVGQPQHF.